This T cell receptor beta chain derives from a study of blood T cell repertoires in COVID-19. On the study more broadly: Acute and convalescent COVID-19 samples came from the United States, Italy and Spain. In each case, the material was cDNA or gDNA derived from T cells, B-cell-depleted T cells, or PBMCs.

It was during active infection that Seattle patients were enrolled and then longitudinally followed. Study processing details: Amplification of reference gene primers was used by the study to estimate nucleated cell counts. The method was immunoSEQ multiplex PCR; TCRdb's version includes in-frame clones alone and lacks a portion of them. That table is the source of V, J and clone size, and D and trimming were worked out from the DNA. The sample shows 300,000 to 350,000 clones, 90% of them seen only once. Sequencing was carried out using peripheral blood. This TCR was sampled from a woman aged 35 to 49 with COVID-19, enrolled during active disease.

CDR3 protein: CASSPGRGRYEQYF. CDR3 in DNA: TGTGCCAGCAGCCCAGGGCGGGGCCGGTACGAGCAGTACTTC. The chain combines TRBV9 with TRBJ2-7; D possibly corresponds to TRBD2 (6 bases). The V and J ends lost 4 bases and 4 bases respectively, with 15 bases between them. There are 14 residues in the CDR3. Looked up from germline, CDR1 is SGDLS and CDR2 is YYNGEE.